Shown below are 10 T cell receptor beta chains from a single sample sequenced in a study of breast tumors, draining lymph nodes, adjacent tissues. Samples came from axillary lymph nodes draining the breast cancer. A single record per CDR3 protein comes from TCRdb applying MiXCR to the multiplex PCR reads. Of fewer than 200,000 distinct CDR3 sequences listed, 30% to 40% were seen once; the top ten hold 3.8%. The material sequenced was axillary lymph node tissue. The receptors were sampled from a female donor with breast cancer. Some clones in this sample may be carry-over from other donors' samples.

This rearrangement joins TRBV2 to TRBJ2-1; D remains ambiguous. The CDR3 is made up of 13 amino acids. The ends were cut back, 6 bases at V and 4 bases at J, with 10 bases in the middle. Germline values: CDR1 SNHLY, CDR2 FYNNEI. CDR3 sequence: CASRADPYNEQFF. The CDR3 DNA is TGTGCCAGCAGGGCAGACCCGTACAATGAGCAGTTCTTC.

This clonotype has a count of ten or more. V is TRBV7-3 and J is TRBJ2-5; D is unclear. The germline CDR1 and CDR2 sequences are SGHTA and FQGTGA. The CDR3 runs 13 residues. The V gene lost 1 base and the J gene lost 6 bases, with 9 bases spanning the gap. The CDR3 reads CASSLRASQTQYF. As DNA, the CDR3 is TGTGCCAGCAGCTTAAGGGCCAGTCAGACCCAGTACTTC.

Worth noting for this clonotype: A junction boundary mismatches the germline segment, possibly from a read error. The rearrangement joins TRBV4-1 to TRBJ2-7, with 8 nucleotides matching TRBD2. CDR1 MGHRA and CDR2 YSYEKL come from the germline V gene. The CDR3 is 18 amino acids. Here the CDR3 reads CASSQDGPSGSVFGEQHF. In DNA, the CDR3 is TGCGCCAGCAGCCAAGATGGGCCCAGCGGGAGTGTATTTGGGGAGCAGCACTTC.

A word on this clonotype: A read error may produce the germline difference seen at one junction end. The chain uses TRBV9 and TRBJ2-7; D may match TRBD1 or TRBD2 (5 bases each). CDR1 and CDR2 from the germline V gene are SGDLS and YYNGEE. CDR3 length equals 15 residues. The chain's CDR3 is CASSVGTASNYEPYF. As DNA, the CDR3 is TGTGCCAGCAGCGTTGGGACGGCAAGTAACTACGAGCCGTACTTC.

The chain uses TRBV6-5 and TRBJ2-5, with TRBD2 as a possible D gene (6 bases). This CDR3 has 14 amino acids. Germline V gene data show CDR1 as MNHEY and CDR2 as SVGAGI. The V end was cut by 2 bases, the J end by 2 bases, with 9 bases between. The CDR3 bases are TGTGCCAGCAGTTACGGGAGCGGGCAAGAGACCCAGTACTTC. It yields the protein CASSYGSGQETQYF.

This clonotype appeared a single time. This chain links TRBV7-2 with TRBJ1-2; weak D call: TRBD1 (5 bases). Germline CDR1 is SGHTA and CDR2 is FQGNSA. V was shortened by 5 bases and J by 10 bases, with 17 bases between the two germline ends. The CDR3 is 13 residues long. The CDR3 bases are TGTGCCAGCAGCCCCCTGGGGGAGGATCCCTACACCTTC. Protein: CASSPLGEDPYTF.

The chain uses TRBV15 and TRBJ2-5, with 16 bases identical to TRBD2. V trimming: 5 bases; J trimming: 7 bases; junction bases outside the gene matches: 4. CDR1 is LNHNV, CDR2 YYDKDF, per germline (reference sequence). The CDR3 totals 15 residues. Here the CDR3 DNA reads TGTGCCACCAGCTCAGGGACTAGCGGGGGGGGGACCCAGTACTTC. It yields the protein CATSSGTSGGGTQYF.

The chain recombines TRBV2 with TRBJ1-5, with 9 positions matching TRBD1. The CDR3 has 16 amino acids. Trimming took 2 bases from V and 7 from J; bases not matched to a gene: 9. Germline V lookup: CDR1 SNHLY, CDR2 FYNNEI. The CDR3 nucleotides are TGTGCCAGCAGTGAACGGGACAGGGCCTACGAGCAGCCCCAGCATTTT. Translation gives CASSERDRAYEQPQHF.

This clonotype was detected a few times. This chain joins TRBV7-3 and TRBJ2-6; 8 nucleotides agree with TRBD1. Unmatched junction bases numbered 10, after V lost 6 bases and J lost 9 bases. Per the germline V gene, CDR1 is SGHTA and CDR2 is FQGTGA. This CDR3 has 15 residues. CDR3 sequence reads: CASSSTGGTVNVLTF. The CDR3 DNA reads TGTGCCAGCAGTTCTACAGGGGGTACTGTCAACGTCCTGACTTTC.

This clonotype was seen repeatedly, ten times or more. As DNA, the CDR3 is TGCAGTGCTCCCAAACCGGGACTAGCGGCTAGCACAGATACGCAGTATTTT. This codes for CSAPKPGLAASTDTQYF. V usage is TRBV20-1 and J usage is TRBJ2-3; 11 bases line up with TRBD2. With V trimmed by 5 bases and J by 0 bases, 10 bases remained unmatched. The germline V gene encodes CDR1 DFQATT and CDR2 SNEGSKA (reference sequence). The CDR3 extends over 17 amino acids.